This T cell receptor (beta chain) was captured by sequencing in a study of glioma-infiltrating T cells. General observations from the study: Only very few CDR3 sequences appeared in both tissue and blood. Tissue-blood divergence was below expectation in non-neoplastic patients, above in gliomas.

This clonotype appeared many times. Its specificity is unknown. The CDR3 is 15 amino acids. The V and J ends lost 7 bases and 3 bases respectively, with 17 bases between them. The germline V gene has CDR1 ENHRY and CDR2 SYGVKD. TCR alpha and beta CDR3 regions were amplified from RNA using iRepertoire nested multiplex PCR. One-step reverse transcription and amplification started from roughly 100-400 ng of tissue mRNA or PBMC total RNA. MiXCR, run by TCRdb on the multiplex PCR reads, gives a single entry per CDR3 protein. The sample lists 44,000 or so distinct CDR3 sequences; 20% to 25% were seen once. The chain recombines TRBV10-3 with TRBJ2-3; TRBD1 or TRBD2 may be the D gene (7 bases each). This TCR derives from a human donor with low-grade glioma or glioblastoma, undergoing nonglioma brain surgery, or in good health (not recorded which). The specimen was glioma tissue, nonneoplastic brain tissue, or PBMCs (not recorded which). The chain's CDR3 is CAIKPQGEGTDTQYF. CDR3 DNA: TGTGCCATCAAGCCTCAGGGGGAGGGTACAGATACGCAGTATTTT.